The TCR beta chain described here comes from a study of shared clonotypes between healthy human individuals. Study-wide findings and caveats: Donors were few, which limited the genetic and exposure-history diversity represented. Naive CD4 clonotypes overlapped across a handful of donors at roughly 5%.

Germline V CDR1 and CDR2: SGDLS, YYNGEE. The V gene end was trimmed by 4 bases and the J gene end by 3 bases; junction bases not matched to a gene: 12. CDR3 size: 16 residues. Regarding this clone: Its antigen is currently unknown.

The table came from immunoSEQ multiplex PCR; TCRdb's copy has only in-frame clones and leaves some out. The profile covers fewer than 2.5 million clones, with over 85% appearing a single time and around 0.4% taken by the ten largest. Donors were Caucasian adults residing in Nashville, Tennessee, USA. The origin of this receptor is a man between 18 and 35 years old in good health. Some clones in this sample may be carry-over from other donors' samples. V is TRBV9 and J is TRBJ1-1; TRBD1 aligns across 7 bases. Source material: naive CD4+ T cells from PBMCs. The subset here: CD45RA+ positively selected. CDR3 region: CASSSDRDRSYTEAFF. DNA for the CDR3: TGTGCCAGCAGCTCAGACAGGGATCGTAGTTACACTGAAGCTTTCTTT. Looking up the rest from reference TRBV9 and TRBJ1-1 gives the full variable domain: DSGVTQTPKHLITATGQRVTLRCSPRSGDLSVYWYQQSLDQGLQFLIQYYNGEERAKGNILERFSAQQFPDLHSELNLSSLELGDSALYFCASSSDRDRSYTEAFFGQGTRLTVV.